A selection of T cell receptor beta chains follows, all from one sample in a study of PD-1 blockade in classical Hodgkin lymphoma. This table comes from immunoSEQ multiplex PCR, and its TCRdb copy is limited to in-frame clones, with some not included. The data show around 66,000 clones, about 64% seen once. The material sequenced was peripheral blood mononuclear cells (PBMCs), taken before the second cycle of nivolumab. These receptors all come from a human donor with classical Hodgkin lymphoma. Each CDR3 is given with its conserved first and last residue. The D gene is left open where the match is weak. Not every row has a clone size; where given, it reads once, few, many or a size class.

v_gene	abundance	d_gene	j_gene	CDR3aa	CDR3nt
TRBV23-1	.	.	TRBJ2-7	CASSQCPSPGYLRTFPQYEQYF	TGCGCCAGCAGTCAATGCCCCTCCCCAGGGTATCTTCGGACTTTCCCTCAGTACGAGCAGTACTTC
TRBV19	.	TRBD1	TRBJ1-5	CASSRTGGNQPQHF	TGTGCCAGTAGTAGGACAGGGGGCAATCAGCCCCAGCATTTT
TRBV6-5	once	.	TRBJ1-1	CASSSRQVNTEAFF	TGTGCCAGCAGCAGTCGACAGGTGAACACTGAAGCTTTCTTT
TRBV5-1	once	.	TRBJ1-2	CASSMGTGGSGGYTF	TGCGCCAGCAGCATGGGGACGGGCGGCTCTGGGGGCTACACCTTC
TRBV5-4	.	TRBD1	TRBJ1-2	CASSVQGAGAQGYTF	TGTGCCAGCAGCGTTCAGGGGGCGGGAGCGCAGGGCTACACCTTC
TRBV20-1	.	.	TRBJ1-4	CSAWVDEKLFF	TGCAGTGCATGGGTAGATGAAAAACTGTTTTTT
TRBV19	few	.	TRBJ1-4	CARPGKKLFF	TGTGCCCGGCCGGGGAAGAAACTGTTTTTT
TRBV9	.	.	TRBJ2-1	CASSAPLGGSVRLNEQFF	TGTGCCAGCAGCGCCCCCCTCGGAGGGTCCGTCCGCCTCAATGAGCAGTTCTTC
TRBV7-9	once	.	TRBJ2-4	CASSPGPWDKNIQYF	TGTGCCAGCAGCCCGGGACCTTGGGACAAAAACATTCAGTACTTC
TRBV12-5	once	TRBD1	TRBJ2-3	CASGLMKDGTGATDTQYF	TGTGCTAGTGGTTTGATGAAGGATGGGACAGGGGCCACAGATACGCAGTATTTT
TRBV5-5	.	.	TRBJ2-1	CASSSGPDSHEQFF	TGTGCCAGCAGCTCGGGACCAGATTCCCATGAGCAGTTCTTC
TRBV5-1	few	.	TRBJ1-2	CASSLEQGAYGYTF	TGCGCCAGCAGCTTGGAACAGGGAGCCTATGGCTACACCTTC
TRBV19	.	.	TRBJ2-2	CASSIDLVGGELFF	TGTGCCAGTAGTATAGATCTAGTGGGCGGGGAGCTGTTTTTT
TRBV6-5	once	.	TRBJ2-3	CASSAGLQLDTQYF	TGTGCCAGCAGCGCAGGGTTGCAGTTGGATACGCAGTATTTT
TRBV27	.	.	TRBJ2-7	CASSLSWEASYEQYF	TGTGCCAGCAGTTTATCTTGGGAGGCCTCCTACGAGCAGTACTTC
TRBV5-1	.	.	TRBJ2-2	CASSLELGELFF	TGCGCCAGCAGCTTGGAACTTGGGGAGCTGTTTTTT
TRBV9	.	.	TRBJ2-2	CASSVVSAGVTGELFF	TGTGCCAGCAGCGTAGTATCGGCAGGGGTCACCGGGGAGCTGTTTTTT
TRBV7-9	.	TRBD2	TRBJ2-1	CASSLSSGSYNEQFF	TGTGCCAGCAGCTTATCCAGCGGGAGCTACAATGAGCAGTTCTTC
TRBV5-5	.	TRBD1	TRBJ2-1	CASSLGTGRNEQFF	TGTGCCAGCAGCTTGGGGACAGGGAGAAATGAGCAGTTCTTC